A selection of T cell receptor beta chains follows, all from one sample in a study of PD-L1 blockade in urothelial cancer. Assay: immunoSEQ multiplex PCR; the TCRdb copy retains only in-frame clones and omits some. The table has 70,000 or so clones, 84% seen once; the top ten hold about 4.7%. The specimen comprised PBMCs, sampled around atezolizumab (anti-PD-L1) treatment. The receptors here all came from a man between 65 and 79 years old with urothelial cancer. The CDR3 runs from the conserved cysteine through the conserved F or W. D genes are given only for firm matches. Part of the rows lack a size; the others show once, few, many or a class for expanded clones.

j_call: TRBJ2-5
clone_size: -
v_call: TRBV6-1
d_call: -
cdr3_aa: CASSLDNQETQYF
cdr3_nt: TGTGCCAGCAGTTTGGACAACCAAGAGACCCAGTACTTC

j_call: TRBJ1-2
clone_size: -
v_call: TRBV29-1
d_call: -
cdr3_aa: CSVSGEGSNNYGYTF
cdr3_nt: TGCAGCGTCTCCGGGGAGGGGTCTAATAACTATGGCTACACCTTC

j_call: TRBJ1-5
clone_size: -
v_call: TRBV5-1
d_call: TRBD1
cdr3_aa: CASSPGQGRNQPQHF
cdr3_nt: TGCGCCAGCAGCCCCGGACAGGGACGCAATCAGCCCCAGCATTTT

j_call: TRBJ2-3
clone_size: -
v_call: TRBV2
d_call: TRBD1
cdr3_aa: CGSLPGQYTDTQYF
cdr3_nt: TGTGGGTCCCTGCCGGGACAGTACACAGATACGCAGTATTTT

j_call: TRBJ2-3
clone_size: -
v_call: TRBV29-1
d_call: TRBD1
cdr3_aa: CSANTRTGGYSTDTQYF
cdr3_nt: TGCAGCGCTAATACAAGGACAGGGGGATATAGCACAGATACGCAGTATTTT

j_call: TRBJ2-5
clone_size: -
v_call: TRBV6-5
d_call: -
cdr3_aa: CASSRTWETQYF
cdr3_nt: TGTGCCAGCAGTCGAACATGGGAGACCCAGTACTTC

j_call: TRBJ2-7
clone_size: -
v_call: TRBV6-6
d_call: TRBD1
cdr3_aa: CASSYSDRSPLEQYF
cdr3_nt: TGTGCCAGCAGTTACTCGGACAGGTCCCCACTCGAGCAGTACTTC

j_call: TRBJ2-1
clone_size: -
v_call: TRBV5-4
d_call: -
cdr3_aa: CASSPNEGNEQFF
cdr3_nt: TGTGCCAGCAGCCCTAATGAGGGTAATGAGCAGTTCTTC

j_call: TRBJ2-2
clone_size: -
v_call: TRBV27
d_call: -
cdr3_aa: CASSSGYTGELFF
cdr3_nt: TGTGCCAGCAGTTCGGGATACACCGGGGAGCTGTTTTTT

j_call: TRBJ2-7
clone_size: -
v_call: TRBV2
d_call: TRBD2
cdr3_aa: CASSNGRASGEQYF
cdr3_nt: TGTGCCAGCAGTAACGGGAGGGCCAGTGGGGAGCAGTACTTC

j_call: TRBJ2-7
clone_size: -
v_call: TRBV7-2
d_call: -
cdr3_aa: CASSLGVRAYEQYF
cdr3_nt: TGTGCCAGCAGCTTAGGTGTCAGGGCTTACGAGCAGTACTTC

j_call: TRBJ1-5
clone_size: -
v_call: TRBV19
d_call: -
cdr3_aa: CASSLESAAYSNQPQHF
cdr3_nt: TGTGCCAGTAGCCTGGAGTCTGCGGCCTATAGCAATCAGCCCCAGCATTTT

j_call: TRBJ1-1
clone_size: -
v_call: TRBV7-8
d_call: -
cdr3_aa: CASSLAASVGQNTEAFF
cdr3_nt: TGTGCCAGCAGCTTAGCGGCAAGTGTTGGGCAAAACACTGAAGCTTTCTTT

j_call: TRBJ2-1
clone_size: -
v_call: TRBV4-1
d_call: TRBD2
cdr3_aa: CASSLSVSSGSRGSYNEQFF
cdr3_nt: TGCGCCAGCAGCCTAAGTGTCTCTAGCGGGAGCCGAGGCTCCTACAATGAGCAGTTCTTC

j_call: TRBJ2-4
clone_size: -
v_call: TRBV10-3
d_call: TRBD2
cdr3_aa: CAISEEGTSGKNIQYF
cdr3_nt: TGTGCCATCAGTGAGGAGGGGACTAGCGGGAAAAACATTCAGTACTTC

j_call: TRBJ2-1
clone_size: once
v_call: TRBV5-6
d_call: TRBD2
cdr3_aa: CASSFLSGSGYNEQFF
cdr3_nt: TGTGCCAGCAGCTTCCTTAGCGGGAGTGGCTACAATGAGCAGTTCTTC

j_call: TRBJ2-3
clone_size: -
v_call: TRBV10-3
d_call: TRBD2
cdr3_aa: CAIKRETRGTQYF
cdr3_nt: TGTGCCATCAAGCGGGAAACTAGGGGTACGCAGTATTTT

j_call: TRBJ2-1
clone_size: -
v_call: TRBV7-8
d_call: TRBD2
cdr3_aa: CASSSLAGASYNEQFF
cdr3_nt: TGTGCCAGCAGCTCCCTAGCGGGGGCTTCCTACAATGAGCAGTTCTTC

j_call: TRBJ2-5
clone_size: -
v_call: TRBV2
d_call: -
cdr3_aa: CASSGPETQYF
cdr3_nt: TGTGCCAGCAGTGGTCCTGAGACCCAGTACTTC

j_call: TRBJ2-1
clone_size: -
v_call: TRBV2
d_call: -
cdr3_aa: CASSLRISYNEQFF
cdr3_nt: TGTGCCAGCAGCCTAAGAATAAGCTACAATGAGCAGTTCTTC

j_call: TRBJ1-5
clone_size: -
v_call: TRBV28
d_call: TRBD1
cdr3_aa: CASTLTGVQPQHF
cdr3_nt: TGTGCCAGCACCTTGACAGGGGTTCAGCCCCAGCATTTT

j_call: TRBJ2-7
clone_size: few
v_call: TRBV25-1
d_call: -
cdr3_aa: CASSGQTYEQYF
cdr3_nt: TGTGCCAGCAGTGGTCAGACCTACGAGCAGTACTTC

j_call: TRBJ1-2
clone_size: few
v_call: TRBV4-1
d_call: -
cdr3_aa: CASSLDSTTNYGYTF
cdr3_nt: TGCGCCAGCAGCCTCGACAGCACTACCAACTATGGCTACACCTTC

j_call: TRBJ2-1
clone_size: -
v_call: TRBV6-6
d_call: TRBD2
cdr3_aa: CASSYGGRGIYNEQFF
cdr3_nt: TGTGCCAGCAGTTACGGCGGGAGGGGTATCTACAATGAGCAGTTCTTC

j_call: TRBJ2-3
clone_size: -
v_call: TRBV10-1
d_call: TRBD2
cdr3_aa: CASSEIGSGDSTDTQYF
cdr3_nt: TGCGCCAGCAGTGAGATAGGTAGCGGGGATAGCACAGATACGCAGTATTTT

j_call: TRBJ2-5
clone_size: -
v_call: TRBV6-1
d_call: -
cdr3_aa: CASGGGIQETQYF
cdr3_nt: TGTGCCAGCGGCGGAGGAATCCAAGAGACCCAGTACTTC

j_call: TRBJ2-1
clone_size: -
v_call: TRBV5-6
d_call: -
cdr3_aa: CASSLDVRGPYNEQFF
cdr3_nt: TGTGCCAGCAGCTTGGATGTCAGAGGGCCGTATAATGAGCAGTTCTTC

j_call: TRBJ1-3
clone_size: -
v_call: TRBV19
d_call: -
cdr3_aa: CASSIGHGGATIYF
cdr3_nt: TGTGCCAGTAGTATTGGGCACGGAGGAGCAACCATATATTTT

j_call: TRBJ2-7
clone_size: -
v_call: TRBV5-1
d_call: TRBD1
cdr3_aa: CASSLDVSGGAYYEQYF
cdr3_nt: TGCGCCAGCAGCTTGGACGTTTCAGGGGGCGCTTACTACGAGCAGTACTTC

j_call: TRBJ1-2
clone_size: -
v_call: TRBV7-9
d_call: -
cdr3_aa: CASSLGDIRYTF
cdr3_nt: TGTGCCAGCAGCTTAGGCGACATTCGCTACACCTTC

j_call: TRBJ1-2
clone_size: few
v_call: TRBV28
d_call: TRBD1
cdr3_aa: CASLGTGLSYGYTF
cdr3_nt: TGTGCCAGCCTCGGGACAGGGCTCTCCTATGGCTACACCTTC

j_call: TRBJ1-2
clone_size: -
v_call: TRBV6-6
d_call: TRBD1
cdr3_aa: CASSLGTGGWFGYTF
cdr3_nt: TGTGCCAGCAGTTTGGGGACAGGGGGCTGGTTTGGCTACACCTTC

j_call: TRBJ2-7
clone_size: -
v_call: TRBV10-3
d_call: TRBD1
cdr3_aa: CAISELFWTGTPYEQYF
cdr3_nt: TGTGCCATCAGTGAGCTTTTTTGGACAGGGACCCCCTACGAGCAGTACTTC

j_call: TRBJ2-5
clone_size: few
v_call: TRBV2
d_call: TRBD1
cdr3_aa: CASRDRGRETQYF
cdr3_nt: TGTGCCAGCAGAGACAGGGGAAGGGAGACCCAGTACTTC

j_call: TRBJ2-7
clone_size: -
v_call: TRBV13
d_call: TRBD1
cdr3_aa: CASSSDRENNYEQYF
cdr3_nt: TGTGCCAGCAGCTCGGACAGGGAAAACAACTACGAGCAGTACTTC

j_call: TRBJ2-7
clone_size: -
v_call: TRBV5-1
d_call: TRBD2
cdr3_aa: CASSLGLAGVSSYEQYF
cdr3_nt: TGCGCCAGCAGCTTGGGTCTAGCGGGAGTTTCCTCCTACGAGCAGTACTTC

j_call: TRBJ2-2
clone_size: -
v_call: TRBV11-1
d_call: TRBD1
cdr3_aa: CATGTVNTGELFF
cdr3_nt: TGTGCCACCGGGACAGTCAACACCGGGGAGCTGTTTTTT

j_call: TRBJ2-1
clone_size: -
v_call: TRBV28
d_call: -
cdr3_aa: CASSVEDRPQFF
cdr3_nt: TGTGCCAGCAGCGTAGAGGACAGACCGCAGTTCTTC

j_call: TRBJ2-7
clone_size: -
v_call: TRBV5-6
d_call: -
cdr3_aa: CASSLDYGIVRSYEQYF
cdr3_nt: TGTGCCAGCAGCTTGGATTACGGGATAGTACGCTCCTACGAGCAGTACTTC

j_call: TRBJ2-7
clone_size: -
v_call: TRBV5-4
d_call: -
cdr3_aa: CASSLDRPPSYEQYF
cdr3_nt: TGTGCCAGCAGCTTGGACAGGCCACCCTCCTACGAGCAGTACTTC

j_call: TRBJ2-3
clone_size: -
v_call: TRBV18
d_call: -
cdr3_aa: CASSPQVASDTQYF
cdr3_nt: TGTGCCAGCTCACCACAGGTAGCGTCAGATACGCAGTATTTT

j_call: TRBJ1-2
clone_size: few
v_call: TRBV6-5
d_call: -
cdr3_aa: CASSYLGLGGYGYTF
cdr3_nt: TGTGCCAGCAGTTACTTGGGGCTCGGGGGCTATGGCTACACCTTC

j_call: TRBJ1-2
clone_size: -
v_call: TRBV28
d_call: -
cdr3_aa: CASSLGGILNYGYTF
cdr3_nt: TGTGCCAGCAGTTTAGGGGGGATTCTTAACTATGGCTACACCTTC

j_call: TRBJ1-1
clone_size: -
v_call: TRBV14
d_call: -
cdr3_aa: CASSLSGGPSGAFF
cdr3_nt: TGTGCCAGCAGCCTATCCGGTGGCCCTTCAGGGGCTTTCTTT

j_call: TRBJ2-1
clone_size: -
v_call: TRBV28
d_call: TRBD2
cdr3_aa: CASIKAGSYNEQFF
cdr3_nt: TGTGCCAGCATCAAAGCGGGGTCCTACAATGAGCAGTTCTTC

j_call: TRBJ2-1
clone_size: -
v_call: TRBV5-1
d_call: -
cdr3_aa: CASSLGGAGEDEQFF
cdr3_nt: TGCGCCAGCAGCTTGGGAGGGGCAGGGGAAGATGAGCAGTTCTTC

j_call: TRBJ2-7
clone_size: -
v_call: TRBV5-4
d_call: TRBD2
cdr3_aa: CASSLAGLDEQYF
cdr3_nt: TGTGCCAGCAGCTTGGCGGGACTAGACGAGCAGTACTTC